These T cell receptor beta chains were read from a single sample in a study of Graves' ophthalmopathy and Graves' hyperthyroidism. TCRdb re-called the multiplex PCR reads with MiXCR, one entry per CDR3 protein. The data contain about 210,000 distinct CDR3 sequences, over 25% of them singletons. The sequenced sample was peripheral blood. The receptor source for this set is a man in his forties or fifties with Graves' ophthalmopathy. CDR3s include the opening cysteine and the closing phenylalanine or tryptophan.

TRBJ2-5	TRBV19	CASTLVLGQETQYF
TRBJ2-2	TRBV2	CASLSMTSGPRPGELFF
TRBJ1-5	TRBV18	CASSGSGTENQPQHF
TRBJ1-2	TRBV27	CASSSPLMRNGYTF
TRBJ2-2	TRBV4-1	CASSQATLAGRTGELFF
TRBJ2-7	TRBV6-1	CASSEAQGAIYEQYF
TRBJ1-2	TRBV12-3/TRBV12-4	CASSFFRQGEWNGYTF
TRBJ2-7	TRBV9	CASSVGLAGSYEQYF
TRBJ2-3	TRBV27	CASSSRLAGGTDTQYF
TRBJ2-5	TRBV7-8	CASSLGPRGETQYF
TRBJ1-5	TRBV14	CASSQDWWRRPGPQPQHF
TRBJ2-7	TRBV14	CASSRLGAGSLYEQYF
TRBJ2-7	TRBV29-1	CSVSKTGAYEQYF
TRBJ1-5	TRBV11-2	CASSLGHNQPQHF
TRBJ2-2	TRBV19	CASRLAANTGELFF
TRBJ2-7	TRBV20-1	CSASTGDTYEQYF
TRBJ2-7	TRBV12-3/TRBV12-4	CASSKTGALYEQYF
TRBJ2-7	TRBV6-5	CASNPQPSYEQYF
TRBJ2-5	TRBV28	CASSSLGAQYF
TRBJ2-5	TRBV12-3/TRBV12-4	CASSRDRGRETQYF
TRBJ2-2	TRBV9	CASSVGSSGRKNTGELFF
TRBJ2-5	TRBV13	CASSLSSDRQETQYF